These 10 T cell receptor beta chains were all obtained from the same sample, sequenced in a study of tumor-infiltrating lymphocytes in localized non-small cell lung cancer. The protocol was immunoSEQ multiplex PCR, while the TCRdb copy is restricted to in-frame clones and leaves out a portion. Of 20,000 to 25,000 clones listed, 80% are singletons. Material for sequencing was lung tumor tissue. The receptor set was obtained from a human donor with non-small cell lung cancer.

The chain has TRBV7-8 and TRBJ1-4, with D maybe TRBD1 (6 bases). V lost 5 bases, J lost 8 bases, and 12 bases lay in between. Germline V lookup: CDR1 SGHVS, CDR2 FQNEAQ. The CDR3 runs 13 residues. In DNA, the CDR3 is TGTGCCAGCAGCGCGACAGGTCCCGAAAAACTGTTTTTT. Protein sequence: CASSATGPEKLFF.

The rearrangement links TRBV7-2 to TRBJ2-5; D is uncertain. The CDR3 is 13 residues long. CDR1 and CDR2 (germline): SGHTA, FQGNSA. Trimming took off 2 bases at V and 5 bases at J, with 9 bases between the two ends. In nucleotides, the CDR3 is TGTGCCAGCAGCTTAAGGCGGCGGGAGACCCAGTACTTC. It specifies CASSLRRRETQYF. Together with reference TRBV7-2 and TRBJ2-5, the CDR3 gives the full variable domain: GAGVSQSPSNKVTEKGKDVELRCDPISGHTALYWYRQSLGQGLEFLIYFQGNSAPDKSGLPSDRFSAERTGGSVSTLTIQRTQQEDSAVYLCASSLRRRETQYFGPGTRLLVL.

The V and J genes are TRBV28 and TRBJ1-1; D is unclear. The CDR3 extends over 12 amino acids. Trimming took off 5 bases at V and 5 bases at J, with 9 bases between the two ends. CDR1 and CDR2 from the germline V gene are MDHEN and SYDVKM. CDR3 amino acids: CASSLTETEAFF. The CDR3 DNA reads TGTGCCAGCAGTCTAACAGAAACTGAAGCTTTCTTT.

V usage is TRBV4-3 and J usage is TRBJ2-2; 15 nucleotides agree with TRBD2. CDR1 is LGHNA and CDR2 is YSLEER in the germline V gene. V was pared by 2 bases and J by 0 bases, with 4 bases of the junction left unmatched. This CDR3 comprises 19 residues. As DNA, the CDR3 is TGCGCCAGCAGCCAAATGGGACTAGCGGGGGGCGCGAACACCGGGGAGCTGTTTTTT. It encodes CASSQMGLAGGANTGELFF.

The chain uses TRBV28 and TRBJ1-5; D gene unclear. The CDR3 loop spans 12 amino acids. Germline assignment: CDR1 MDHEN and CDR2 SYDVKM. The V and J ends lost 3 bases and 5 bases respectively, with 5 bases between them. The CDR3 DNA reads as TGTGCCAGCAGTTTGCTCGATCAGCCCCAGCATTTT. This codes for CASSLLDQPQHF.

The chain has TRBV5-6 and TRBJ2-2; no firm D call. V gave up 3 bases and J gave up 1 base, with 10 bases separating them. The germline V gene encodes CDR1 SGHDT and CDR2 YYEEEE. CDR3 length equals 15 residues. Here the CDR3 reads CASSYRGGNTGELFF. The DNA of the CDR3 is TGTGCCAGCAGCTACCGCGGCGGGAACACCGGGGAGCTGTTTTTT.

The V call is TRBV19, the J call TRBJ1-2; TRBD1 aligns across 10 bases. The V gene end was trimmed by 3 bases and the J gene end by 7 bases; junction bases not matched to a gene: 5. Germline V gene data show CDR1 as LNHDA and CDR2 as SQIVND (reference sequence). The CDR3 runs 14 residues. The CDR3 is CASSIGTGVGGYTF. CDR3 coding DNA: TGTGCCAGTAGTATTGGGACAGGGGTTGGTGGCTACACCTTC.

This sequence joins TRBV19 and TRBJ2-7; TRBD2 might be the D (6 bases). The CDR3 contains 14 residues. V dropped 0 bases and J dropped 2 bases, with 8 bases sitting between them. Germline V lookup: CDR1 LNHDA, CDR2 SQIVND (reference sequence). The CDR3 coding sequence is TGTGCCAGTAGTATAGAGGAGGGGCCCTACGAGCAGTACTTC. Its translation is CASSIEEGPYEQYF.

The rearrangement uses TRBV28 and TRBJ1-5; 8 positions agree with TRBD1. The V gene's germline CDR1 is MDHEN and CDR2 SYDVKM. This CDR3 spans 15 amino acids. Trimming removed 6 bases from V and 4 bases from J; junction bases left unmatched: 8. The CDR3 DNA follows: TGTGCCAGCAGCATGAGAGGACAGGGAAATCAGCCCCAGCATTTT. As protein: CASSMRGQGNQPQHF.

This clone showed up just once. The CDR3 region has the DNA TGTGCCAGTAGTATCACAGGGGTCCCTAACTATGGCTACACCTTC. As protein: CASSITGVPNYGYTF. The rearrangement joins TRBV19 to TRBJ1-2; 7 bases agree with TRBD1. The CDR3 covers 15 residues. Trimming took 3 bases from V and 0 from J; bases not matched to a gene: 4. Per the germline V gene, CDR1 is LNHDA and CDR2 is SQIVND (reference sequence).